The 25 T cell receptor beta chains presented below share a single source sample, sequenced in a study of blood T cells in healthy people across ages (dated by TCRdb to between 2015 and 2017). The method was 5' RACE. The sample was run on an Illumina HiSeq 2500. A second about 6 to 11 cycle PCR used a sample-barcoded 5' primer and a J-beta primer mix. TCRdb cleaned the public reads at Q25 with fastp, built clones with MiXCR and kept in-frame beta chains. Under each unique CDR3 protein, matching rows form one entry showing the most common genes and DNA. The sample has some 890,000 distinct CDR3 sequences on record, almost 30% of them singletons. Roughly a tenth of the sample lies in the top ten. The same sample was also used in a study of T cells of mothers and their children.

What was sequenced was blood. The receptors were sampled from a woman aged 40 to 50 in good health.

This clonotype was counted ten times or more. The chain is built from TRBV5-1 and TRBJ2-3; 8 bases line up with TRBD1. This CDR3 spans 14 amino acids. J gave up 0 bases and V 5 bases, and 2 bases lay outside the gene matches. Germline assignment: CDR1 SGHRS and CDR2 YFSETQ. CDR3 region: CASRGTGSTDTQYF. CDR3 nucleotides: TGCGCCAGCAGGGGGACAGGAAGCACAGATACGCAGTATTTT.

The table lists this clonotype with many counts. The chain joins TRBV6-6 to TRBJ2-7; D is ambiguous. This CDR3 region has 16 residues. Trimming took 0 bases from V and 0 from J, leaving 12 bases between them. The germline CDR1 and CDR2 sequences are MNHNY and SVGAGI (reference sequence). The CDR3: CASSYSTPEYSYEQYF. CDR3 in DNA: TGTGCCAGCAGTTACTCGACCCCCGAGTACTCCTACGAGCAGTACTTC.

This chain joins TRBV15 and TRBJ2-3; D remains unclear. The CDR3 is made up of 15 amino acids. Per the germline V gene, CDR1 is LNHNV and CDR2 is YYDKDF (reference sequence). Deletions cut 5 bases from V and 0 bases from J, with 12 bases between. The CDR3 loop reads CATSGIARSTDTQYF. In DNA form, the CDR3 reads TGTGCCACCAGCGGTATCGCCAGGAGCACAGATACGCAGTATTTT.

This clonotype showed up just a few times. This sequence joins TRBV28 and TRBJ2-7; no clear D. The V and J ends lost 3 bases and 0 bases respectively, with 12 bases between them. Germline V gene sequence: CDR1 MDHEN, CDR2 SYDVKM. This CDR3 is 15 amino acids long. The CDR3 spells CASSFGQVSSYEQYF. In DNA, the CDR3 is TGTGCCAGCAGTTTCGGGCAGGTGTCCTCCTACGAGCAGTACTTC.

The rearrangement uses TRBV5-1 and TRBJ1-2, with no clear D. The CDR3 length is 15 residues. Germline V lookup: CDR1 SGHRS, CDR2 YFSETQ. Trimming shortened V by 4 bases and J by 0 bases, and 13 bases separated the two germline ends. CDR3 in amino acids: CASSNQDAANYGYTF. DNA for the CDR3: TGCGCCAGCAGCAACCAAGATGCGGCTAACTATGGCTACACCTTC.

This clonotype was counted ten times or more. The chain recombines TRBV20-1 with TRBJ2-1; TRBD2 matches 8 bases. V trimming: 0 bases; J trimming: 6 bases; junction bases outside the gene matches: 7. CDR3 length: 15 residues. The germline V gene encodes CDR1 DFQATT and CDR2 SNEGSKA (reference sequence). DNA of the CDR3: TGCAGTGCTAGAGATGGGTCGGGGGGGTTCAATGAGCAGTTCTTC. Protein sequence: CSARDGSGGFNEQFF.

This clonotype was detected ten times or more. The genes are TRBV5-1 and TRBJ2-7; TRBD1 matches at 9 bases. The length of the CDR3 is 15 residues. The J segment lost 4 bases and the V segment lost 4 bases, leaving 9 bases of the junction unmatched. The germline V gene encodes CDR1 SGHRS and CDR2 YFSETQ. This CDR3 is CASSTHRDRAYEQYF. CDR3 coding DNA: TGCGCCAGCAGCACTCACCGGGACAGGGCTTACGAGCAGTACTTC. Together with reference TRBV5-1 and TRBJ2-7, the CDR3 gives the full variable domain: KAGVTQTPRYLIKTRGQQVTLSCSPISGHRSVSWYQQTPGQGLQFLFEYFSETQRNKGNFPGRFSGRQFSNSRSEMNVSTLELGDSALYLCASSTHRDRAYEQYFGPGTRLTVT.

The CDR3 reads CATSDPDIGTGRAGELFF. For the CDR3, the DNA is TGTGCCACCAGTGATCCTGATATCGGGACAGGGAGGGCCGGGGAGCTGTTTTTT. J is TRBJ2-2 and V is TRBV24-1; TRBD1 agrees at 9 bases. Germline V gene lookup returns CDR1 KGHDR and CDR2 SFDVKD. V shed 3 bases and J 6 bases; nucleotides not matched to a gene: 13. This CDR3 contains 18 residues.

This clonotype has a handful of counts. V is TRBV20-1 and J is TRBJ2-7; a weak D match, TRBD2 (6 bases). Germline loops: CDR1 DFQATT, CDR2 SNEGSKA (reference sequence). This CDR3 spans 14 amino acids. V dropped 5 bases and J dropped 3 bases, with 17 bases sitting between them. The CDR3 nucleotides are TGCAGTGCTCGAAAGGGACTGGGAGGCTACGAGCAGTACTTC. It codes for CSARKGLGGYEQYF.

This clonotype was observed many times. The chain employs TRBV4-1 and TRBJ1-6; D not certain. Germline V gives CDR1 MGHRA, CDR2 YSYEKL. CDR3 length: 17 residues. V was trimmed by 1 base and J by 10 bases, leaving 20 bases between them. The CDR3 DNA sequence: TGCGCCAGCAGCCAAGTGCTGGCCGCCGGGGTTAACTCACCCCTCCACTTT. The encoded protein is CASSQVLAAGVNSPLHF.

On this clonotype: Just one base apart from a much larger clone, this may be a read error. The CDR3 reads CSVEGGQGRVCNEQFF. The CDR3 DNA sequence: TGCAGCGTTGAGGGGGGACAGGGAAGGGTATGCAATGAGCAGTTCTTC. The chain is built from TRBV29-1 and TRBJ2-1, with 9 bases identical to TRBD1. The V and J ends lost 3 bases and 6 bases, in that order; junction bases with no gene match: 12. This CDR3 comprises 16 residues. Germline V lookup: CDR1 SQVTM, CDR2 ANQGSEA.

The CDR3 nucleotides read TGTGCCAGCAGTTCGAAACTAAGGACAGGGGGTGACATTCAGTACTTC. It encodes CASSSKLRTGGDIQYF. The V and J genes are TRBV6-5 and TRBJ2-4; 10 nucleotides align to TRBD1. The V gene end was trimmed by 4 bases and the J gene end by 8 bases; junction bases not matched to a gene: 11. Germline V gene data show CDR1 as MNHEY and CDR2 as SVGAGI. This CDR3 contains 16 residues.

The V and J genes are TRBV7-2 and TRBJ2-1; D might be TRBD1 (5 bases). CDR3 length: 14 residues. The V end was cut by 5 bases, the J end by 6 bases, with 14 bases between. Per germline, CDR1 SGHTA and CDR2 FQGNSA. CDR3 region: CASSAYRTGNEQFF. CDR3 sequence (DNA): TGTGCCAGCAGCGCCTATCGAACAGGCAATGAGCAGTTCTTC.

The chain employs TRBV12-3 or TRBV12-4 and TRBJ2-7, with D possibly being TRBD1 (5 bases). CDR3 length equals 18 residues. Trimming shortened V by 2 bases and J by 0 bases, and 20 bases separated the two germline ends. The CDR3 DNA reads as TGTGCCAGCAGTTTACCCCTTGACTGGACATTGAGCTCCTACGAGCAGTACTTC. Its protein product is CASSLPLDWTLSSYEQYF.

This clonotype turned up a few times. V is TRBV6-2 or TRBV6-3 and J is TRBJ1-1; D might be TRBD1 (5 bases). Trimming took 5 bases from V and 0 from J, leaving 19 bases between them. CDR1 is MNHEY and CDR2 is SVGEGT in the germline V gene. The CDR3 extends over 17 amino acids. The chain's CDR3 is CASSPGGFRGVNTEAFF. The CDR3 nucleotides are TGTGCCAGCAGTCCCGGAGGGTTTAGAGGGGTGAACACTGAAGCTTTCTTT.

The sample holds one count of this clonotype. The rearrangement uses TRBV5-1 and TRBJ2-7, with D unclear. This CDR3 comprises 14 residues. Between the trimmed V and J ends, which lost 4 bases and 5 bases, there was a span of 16 bases. Germline loops: CDR1 SGHRS, CDR2 YFSETQ. The CDR3 DNA is TGCGCCAGCAGCCCGGCCGACCCGAGAAACGAGCAGTACTTC. As protein: CASSPADPRNEQYF.

This chain uses TRBV28 with TRBJ2-3; TRBD1 is a possible D gene (5 bases). Germline CDR1 is MDHEN and CDR2 is SYDVKM. Trimming removed 4 bases at V and 0 bases at J, with 14 bases between. The length of the CDR3 is 16 residues. The CDR3 reads CASSSPGAASTDTQYF. The CDR3, as DNA: TGTGCCAGCAGTTCTCCTGGGGCAGCTAGCACAGATACGCAGTATTTT.

This clonotype has a count of ten or more. The gene calls are TRBV10-3 and TRBJ2-7; D ambiguous. The germline CDR1 and CDR2 sequences are ENHRY and SYGVKD. This CDR3 has 14 amino acids. V dropped 4 bases and J dropped 6 bases, with 16 bases sitting between them. The CDR3 bases are TGTGCCATCAGTGGCACCCCCCCCCACAGCGAGCAGTACTTC. Amino acid sequence: CAISGTPPHSEQYF.

For this clonotype: Its ends do not fully match the called genes, so a read error is possible. V and J are TRBV20-1 and TRBJ2-1, with TRBD2 as a possible D gene (6 bases). The germline CDR1 and CDR2 sequences are DFQATT and SNEGSKA (reference sequence). This CDR3 has 16 residues. The CDR3, as DNA: TGCGGTGCTAGACGAATCCGGGACTCCTCCTACAATGAGCAGTTCTTC. Translated, it gives CGARRIRDSSYNEQFF.

This clonotype was observed a few times. The V call is TRBV5-1, the J call TRBJ2-4; 7 bases are shared with TRBD1. Trimming at V came to 4 bases and at J to 5 bases, leaving 15 bases not matched to a gene. The CDR3 covers 17 residues. Per germline, CDR1 SGHRS and CDR2 YFSETQ. The CDR3 DNA reads as TGCGCCAGCAGCCTTACAGGGGCCCGCACGTACGAAAACATTCAGTACTTC. Encoded protein: CASSLTGARTYENIQYF.

This clonotype was seen ten or more times. This rearrangement joins TRBV15 to TRBJ2-7; D remains unclear. Germline assignment: CDR1 LNHNV and CDR2 YYDKDF (reference sequence). This CDR3 is built from 13 residues. Trimming removed 3 bases from V and 0 bases from J, with 6 bases in between. The CDR3 loop is CATSSDYSYEQYF. Here the CDR3 DNA reads TGTGCCACCAGCAGCGATTACTCCTACGAGCAGTACTTC.

This clonotype appeared once. This chain links TRBV5-1 with TRBJ2-1; no clear D. V lost 0 bases to trimming and J lost 0 bases, with 13 bases between them. The germline V gene has CDR1 SGHRS and CDR2 YFSETQ. The CDR3 loop spans 17 amino acids. Here the CDR3 reads CASSLGTRLNSYNEQFF. DNA for the CDR3: TGCGCCAGCAGCTTGGGGACCAGACTTAACTCCTACAATGAGCAGTTCTTC. The variable domain in full, with the rest retrieved from reference TRBV5-1 and TRBJ2-1, is KAGVTQTPRYLIKTRGQQVTLSCSPISGHRSVSWYQQTPGQGLQFLFEYFSETQRNKGNFPGRFSGRQFSNSRSEMNVSTLELGDSALYLCASSLGTRLNSYNEQFFGPGTRLTVL.

The rearrangement uses TRBV5-1 and TRBJ2-5, with D maybe TRBD1 (6 bases). Looked up from germline, CDR1 is SGHRS and CDR2 is YFSETQ. Trimming pared 4 bases from V and 5 bases from J, leaving 21 bases between. The CDR3 has 16 residues. The CDR3 loop is CASSPWVGAIVETQYF. The CDR3 DNA reads TGCGCCAGCAGCCCTTGGGTGGGGGCGATCGTGGAGACCCAGTACTTC.

The sample holds many counts of this clonotype. CDR3 coding DNA: TGCAGTGCTAGAGATACCGGCAGGGCCTACACCTTC. Protein product: CSARDTGRAYTF. The rearrangement uses TRBV20-1 and TRBJ1-2; weak D call: TRBD1 (5 bases). Per the germline V gene, CDR1 is DFQATT and CDR2 is SNEGSKA (reference sequence). The CDR3 totals 12 residues. The ends were cut back, 0 bases at V and 10 bases at J, with 12 bases in the middle.

This clonotype was seen at least ten times. CDR3 residues: CASRSGGSYNEQFF. CDR3 bases: TGTGCCAGCAGGAGCGGGGGGAGCTACAATGAGCAGTTCTTC. The J gene is TRBJ2-1, the V gene TRBV28, with TRBD2 identical over 9 bases. Looked up from germline, CDR1 is MDHEN and CDR2 is SYDVKM. With 6 bases clipped from V and 3 bases from J, the junction kept 3 bases outside the gene matches. The CDR3 is made up of 14 amino acids.